The 2 T cell receptor beta chains below all came from one sample that was sequenced in a study of blood T cell repertoires in COVID-19. Measured with immunoSEQ multiplex PCR; TCRdb has only the in-frame clones, and not every one. In the table there are about 260,000 clones, more than 85% of which are singletons. The sample comprised peripheral blood. These receptors all stem from a person under 35 with COVID-19, enrolled during active disease.

The chain's CDR3 is CASSYSMAGGPGEQYF. The DNA for the CDR3 is TGTGCCAGCAGTTACTCGATGGCGGGAGGGCCCGGCGAGCAGTACTTC. V gene TRBV6-5 combines with J gene TRBJ2-7; 9 bases are a match to TRBD2. V lost 0 bases, J lost 6 bases, and 9 bases stayed unmatched. CDR1 MNHEY and CDR2 SVGAGI come from the germline V gene. This CDR3 region has 16 residues.

The chain links TRBV19 to TRBJ1-1, with D unclear. The CDR3 has 12 amino acids. Germline values: CDR1 LNHDA, CDR2 SQIVND (reference sequence). Deletions cut 6 bases from V and 6 bases from J, with 11 bases between. The DNA of the CDR3 is TGTGCCAGTAGAACTGGTCCTTCTGAAGCTTTCTTT. Protein product: CASRTGPSEAFF.